The 29 T cell receptor beta chains reported below all come from one sample, sequenced in a study of cytomegalovirus exposure and HLA in healthy donors. Using immunoSEQ multiplex PCR, the repertoire was profiled, and TCRdb retains in-frame clones only, with some absent. There are 250,000 to 350,000 clones in the sample; 88% occur only once, and approximately 0.9% lies in the top ten. The sequencing input was PBMCs. The receptor set was obtained from a man aged 30-40 years in good health and CMV-seronegative.

V gene TRBV19 combines with J gene TRBJ1-5, with D perhaps TRBD1 (6 bases). V lost 3 bases to trimming and J lost 0 bases, with 12 bases between them. The CDR3 totals 16 residues. CDR1 and CDR2 from the germline V gene are LNHDA and SQIVND (reference sequence). As DNA, the CDR3 is TGTGCCAGTAGTATCACGACAGGTAATAGCAATCAGCCCCAGCATTTT. It codes for CASSITTGNSNQPQHF. The full variable domain, in which reference TRBV19 and TRBJ1-5 provide the parts outside the CDR3, is DGGITQSPKYLFRKEGQNVTLSCEQNLNHDAMYWYRQDPGQGLRLIYYSQIVNDFQKGDIAEGYSVSREKKESFPLTVTSAQKNPTAFYLCASSITTGNSNQPQHFGDGTRLSIL.

V is TRBV11-3 and J is TRBJ2-1, with 10 bases matching TRBD2. J was trimmed by 6 bases and V by 1 base; bases with no gene match: 6. This CDR3 region has 16 residues. Germline V gene sequence: CDR1 SGHNT, CDR2 YENEEA. The CDR3 region is CASSLGAGGPVNEQFF. CDR3 nucleotide sequence: TGTGCCAGCAGCTTAGGAGCGGGGGGGCCGGTCAATGAGCAGTTCTTC.

The chain recombines TRBV4-3 with TRBJ2-6; a possible D gene is TRBD1 (6 bases). This CDR3 region has 20 residues. CDR1 is LGHNA and CDR2 is YSLEER in the germline V gene. V lost 4 bases to trimming and J lost 4 bases, with 26 bases between them. The CDR3 DNA reads as TGCGCCAGCAGCCTCGGAACGGGACACCTCCTGGGGAGAGGGGCCAACGTCCTGACTTTC. Encoded protein: CASSLGTGHLLGRGANVLTF.

This chain connects TRBV6-1 to TRBJ1-1; D might be TRBD1 (5 bases). CDR3 length: 12 residues. Germline-derived CDR1 and CDR2 are MNHNS and SASEGT. V was shortened by 11 bases and J by 0 bases, with 10 bases between the two germline ends. Written as DNA, the CDR3 is TGTGCCGCCGGGGGTCTGAACACTGAAGCTTTCTTT. Its protein is CAAGGLNTEAFF.

The chain is built from TRBV10-1 and TRBJ2-5; D remains ambiguous. Trimming stripped 0 bases from V and 2 bases from J, with 7 bases between. Germline CDR1 and CDR2: WNHNN and SYGVQD (reference sequence). This CDR3 is 14 amino acids long. The CDR3 coding sequence is TGCGCCAGCAGTGAGTCCATACTGCAAGAGACCCAGTACTTC. Translated, it gives CASSESILQETQYF.

The chain carries TRBV25-1 and TRBJ2-7, with TRBD1 as a possible D gene (6 bases). The CDR3 contains 15 residues. Germline V gene sequence: CDR1 MGHDK, CDR2 SYGVNS. V was trimmed by 5 bases and J by 0 bases, leaving 14 bases between them. DNA of the CDR3: TGTGCCAGCAGTAACCCGGGACATCGCTCCTACGAGCAGTACTTC. Translation gives CASSNPGHRSYEQYF.

This clone was found many times. The chain employs TRBV6-5 and TRBJ2-7; 10 bases line up with TRBD1. The V gene's germline CDR1 is MNHEY and CDR2 SVGAGI. This CDR3 region has 15 residues. With 4 bases clipped from V and 5 bases from J, the junction kept 8 bases outside the gene matches. The CDR3, as DNA: TGTGCCAGCAGTTTGACCGGACAGGGGGTTAACGAGCAGTACTTC. This codes for CASSLTGQGVNEQYF.

The CDR3 protein is CASSGKRTSGKDYEQYF. CDR3 sequence (DNA): TGCGCCAGCAGTGGAAAACGGACTAGCGGAAAGGACTACGAGCAGTACTTC. The chain carries TRBV10-2 and TRBJ2-7; 10 bases line up with TRBD2. This CDR3 contains 17 residues. V was clipped by 4 bases and J by 3 bases; unmatched bases: 12. Germline V CDR1 and CDR2: WSHSY, SAAADI.

This sequence joins TRBV5-1 and TRBJ1-6; 7 positions agree with TRBD1. This CDR3 spans 15 amino acids. Germline V gene data show CDR1 as SGHRS and CDR2 as YFSETQ. J lost 7 bases, V lost 2 bases, and 6 bases had no gene match. As DNA, the CDR3 is TGCGCCAGCAGCTTCAGTACAGGGGAAAATTCACCCCTCCACTTT. Amino acid sequence: CASSFSTGENSPLHF.

CDR3 region: CASTDPPGLTGELFF. The CDR3 DNA follows: TGTGCCAGCACAGACCCTCCTGGGCTAACCGGGGAGCTGTTTTTT. The rearrangement joins TRBV6-1 to TRBJ2-2, with D hard to call. Germline V gene lookup returns CDR1 MNHNS and CDR2 SASEGT. The CDR3 has 15 amino acids. V lost 7 bases and J 5 bases, leaving 17 bases between the germline ends.

This chain connects TRBV27 to TRBJ2-7, with 9 positions matching TRBD2. The germline gives CDR1 MNHEY, CDR2 SMNVEV (reference sequence). The CDR3 consists of 16 residues. After removal of 3 bases from V and 3 bases from J, the junction contained 9 bases not matched to a gene. The CDR3 sequence: CASSLWGAGGVYEQYF. CDR3 in DNA: TGTGCCAGCAGTTTGTGGGGCGCGGGGGGGGTCTACGAGCAGTACTTC.

The V and J genes are TRBV7-9 and TRBJ1-2; 7 nucleotides agree with TRBD1. The CDR3 consists of 15 residues. The V segment lost 3 bases and the J segment 4 bases; nucleotides outside the gene matches: 8. Germline V gene sequence: CDR1 SEHNR, CDR2 FQNEAQ (reference sequence). As DNA, the CDR3 is TGTGCCAGCAGCTTTCGACAGGGATGGGCCTATGGCTACACCTTC. It encodes CASSFRQGWAYGYTF.

This chain connects TRBV7-9 to TRBJ1-3; D unclear. Trimming stripped 5 bases from V and 4 bases from J, with 12 bases between. CDR3 length equals 14 residues. Per the germline V gene, CDR1 is SEHNR and CDR2 is FQNEAQ (reference sequence). The CDR3 bases are TGTGCCAGCAGCCTTAGTGAAGAAGGAAACACCATATATTTT. Protein: CASSLSEEGNTIYF. Combining the CDR3 with reference TRBV7-9 and TRBJ1-3 gives the whole variable domain DTGVSQNPRHKITKRGQNVTFRCDPISEHNRLYWYRQTLGQGPEFLTYFQNEAQLEKSRLLSDRFSAERPKGSFSTLEIQRTEQGDSAMYLCASSLSEEGNTIYFGEGSWLTVV.

This clone was recorded once. J is TRBJ2-7 and V is TRBV5-5; TRBD1 might be the D (5 bases). Germline CDR1 reads SGHKS; CDR2 reads YYEKEE (reference sequence). V lost 3 bases, J lost 3 bases, and 7 bases lay in between. The CDR3 length is 12 residues. The DNA of the CDR3 is TGTGCCAGCAGCTCGACAGTCTACGAGCAGTACTTC. It specifies CASSSTVYEQYF.

The chain employs TRBV6-5 and TRBJ2-1; perhaps TRBD1 as D (6 bases). This CDR3 contains 14 residues. Germline loops: CDR1 MNHEY, CDR2 SVGAGI. V gave up 10 bases and J gave up 5 bases, with 18 bases separating them. The CDR3 nucleotides are TGTGCCACCAACACAGGGAGCGCGAACAATGAGCAGTTCTTC. Its protein product is CATNTGSANNEQFF.

A single count supports this clone. The chain employs TRBV30 and TRBJ1-2; TRBD1 is a possible D gene (5 bases). Trimming stripped 4 bases from V and 2 bases from J, with 11 bases between. Germline assignment: CDR1 GTSNPN and CDR2 SVGIG (reference sequence). This CDR3 is built from 13 residues. The CDR3 nucleotides are TGTGCCTGGAACGCAGGGCTGAACTATGGCTACACCTTC. This sequence encodes CAWNAGLNYGYTF.

This chain connects TRBV5-4 to TRBJ1-3; TRBD1 aligns across 8 bases. The CDR3 extends over 14 amino acids. The V gene end was trimmed by 4 bases and the J gene end by 4 bases; junction bases not matched to a gene: 4. Germline V gene data show CDR1 as SGHNT and CDR2 as YYREEE (reference sequence). CDR3 protein: CASSRQGTGNTIYF. In DNA form, the CDR3 reads TGTGCCAGCAGCCGACAGGGGACAGGAAACACCATATATTTT.

The chain combines TRBV7-9 with TRBJ1-2; 8 bases map to TRBD1. CDR3 length equals 14 residues. CDR1 and CDR2 (germline): SEHNR, FQNEAQ (reference sequence). The ends lost 5 bases at V and 5 bases at J; junction bases unmatched: 7. In nucleotides, the CDR3 is TGTGCCAGCAGCCCGGACAGGGTTGGGTATGGCTACACCTTC. Amino acids: CASSPDRVGYGYTF.

The rearrangement uses TRBV7-2 and TRBJ1-1; D gene unclear. In germline, CDR1 is SGHTA, CDR2 FQGNSA. The V gene lost 5 bases and the J gene lost 5 bases, with 12 bases spanning the gap. The CDR3 runs 13 residues. The CDR3 sequence is CASSIGVLTEAFF. In DNA form, the CDR3 reads TGTGCCAGCAGCATCGGAGTTTTGACTGAAGCTTTCTTT.

This chain links TRBV10-1 with TRBJ2-7; D remains ambiguous. CDR3 length: 13 residues. The germline V gene has CDR1 WNHNN and CDR2 SYGVQD (reference sequence). V lost 6 bases and J lost 6, with 15 bases in between. This CDR3 is CASSAEQKGEQYF. CDR3 bases: TGCGCCAGCAGCGCGGAGCAGAAAGGCGAGCAGTACTTC.

As concerns this clone: The junction does not match germline at one end; this may be a read error. The chain couples TRBV7-2 to TRBJ1-4; TRBD1 agrees at 7 bases. Germline V CDR1 and CDR2: SGHTA, FQGNSA. There are 14 residues in the CDR3. DNA for the CDR3: TGTGCCAGCAGTTTAGACAGGGTCGGCGAAAAACTGTTTTTT. Translating gives CASSLDRVGEKLFF.

The chain joins TRBV18 to TRBJ2-3; maybe TRBD1 (5 bases). V was pared by 8 bases and J by 1 base, with 10 bases between. From germline, CDR1 is KGHSH and CDR2 LQKENI. The CDR3 is 13 amino acids. The CDR3 nucleotides are TGTGCCAGCGGGGTACAGGGCACAGATACGCAGTATTTT. Its translation: CASGVQGTDTQYF.

The V gene is TRBV6-1, the J gene TRBJ1-2; tentative D call: TRBD1 (6 bases). V was shortened by 10 bases and J by 5 bases, with 17 bases between the two germline ends. This CDR3 has 13 residues. From germline, CDR1 is MNHNS and CDR2 SASEGT. In DNA form, the CDR3 reads TGTGCCATCCTAGAGGGGGAGTTTTATGGCTACACCTTC. This sequence encodes CAILEGEFYGYTF.

The genes are TRBV28 and TRBJ1-6; 9 bases align to TRBD1. The junction had 3 bases not matched to a gene; V was cut back by 6 bases and J by 0 bases. The germline V gene encodes CDR1 MDHEN and CDR2 SYDVKM. This CDR3 has 16 amino acids. In DNA, the CDR3 is TGTGCCAGCAGAGGGGGACAGGGCTCCTATAATTCACCCCTCCACTTT. This sequence encodes CASRGGQGSYNSPLHF.

The rearrangement uses TRBV12-5 and TRBJ1-3; TRBD1 is a possible D gene (5 bases). V lost 5 bases to trimming and J lost 0 bases, with 11 bases between them. CDR3 length equals 15 residues. In germline, CDR1 is LGHNT, CDR2 FRNRAP. The CDR3 DNA is TGTGCTAGTGGTCCAGACAGCTCCTCTGGAAACACCATATATTTT. The encoded protein is CASGPDSSSGNTIYF.

The chain uses TRBV7-2 and TRBJ2-3, with 13 bases identical to TRBD2. CDR3 length: 17 residues. With V trimmed by 0 bases and J by 6 bases, 6 bases remained unmatched. The germline CDR1 and CDR2 sequences are SGHTA and FQGNSA. The CDR3 is CASSLATSGGRSDTQYF. The CDR3 nucleotides are TGTGCCAGCAGCTTAGCGACTAGCGGGGGGAGGTCGGATACGCAGTATTTT. The variable domain in full, completed from reference TRBV7-2 and TRBJ2-3, reads GAGVSQSPSNKVTEKGKDVELRCDPISGHTALYWYRQSLGQGLEFLIYFQGNSAPDKSGLPSDRFSAERTGGSVSTLTIQRTQQEDSAVYLCASSLATSGGRSDTQYFGPGTRLTVL.

The chain employs TRBV10-2 and TRBJ2-2, with 15 bases aligning to TRBD2. The CDR3 contains 17 residues. CDR1 is WSHSY, CDR2 SAAADI, per germline. Unmatched junction bases numbered 6, after V lost 6 bases and J lost 4 bases. The CDR3 DNA sequence: TGCGCCAGCAGAGGGACTAGCGGGGGGCACGGCACCGGGGAGCTGTTTTTT. It specifies CASRGTSGGHGTGELFF.

V gene TRBV19 combines with J gene TRBJ1-5, with 9 positions matching TRBD1. J gave up 2 bases and V 9 bases, and 20 bases lay outside the gene matches. Germline lookup yields CDR1 LNHDA and CDR2 SQIVND (reference sequence). The CDR3 covers 19 residues. As DNA, the CDR3 is TGTGCCAGGAGATGGGACTCCGGGACAGGGCTTTCTCGCAATCAGCCCCAGCATTTT. Residues: CARRWDSGTGLSRNQPQHF.

The CDR3 sequence is CSVGNRGHQETQYF. CDR3 DNA: TGCAGCGTTGGAAATCGGGGTCATCAAGAGACCCAGTACTTC. The rearrangement joins TRBV29-1 to TRBJ2-5, with D possibly being TRBD2 (5 bases). The V gene's germline CDR1 is SQVTM and CDR2 ANQGSEA. The CDR3 has 14 residues. V lost 4 bases to trimming and J lost 2 bases, with 14 bases between them.